The 15 T cell receptor beta chains below come from one sample, sequenced in a study of Ad26.COV2.S vaccination and SARS-CoV-2 variants. Clones were read by immunoSEQ multiplex PCR, and TCRdb kept only the in-frame ones, dropping some. In the table there are roughly 270,000 clones, 80% to 90% of which are singletons. Treatment of the sample: approximately 18 received Ad26.COV2.S at low or high dose, single or two shots; roughly five received placebo; per-sample allocation not given. Sampling was performed 63 days after the first vaccine or placebo injection. The sample in question was peripheral blood, obtained in a trial of Ad26.COV2.S vaccine versus placebo. These receptor sequences come from a person aged 18-65 years who received the Ad26.COV2.S COVID-19 vaccine or a placebo.

V is TRBV28 and J is TRBJ1-2, with TRBD1 identical over 7 bases. Trimming removed 1 base from V and 4 bases from J; junction bases left unmatched: 9. CDR1 and CDR2 (germline): MDHEN, SYDVKM. The CDR3 length is 16 residues. The CDR3 DNA is TGTGCCAGCAGTTTATTGTCCCCCGGGACAGTCTATGGCTACACCTTC. The encoded protein is CASSLLSPGTVYGYTF.

This clone was counted once. This chain uses TRBV6-5 with TRBJ1-2; 7 bases fit TRBD1. Germline values: CDR1 MNHEY, CDR2 SVGAGI. CDR3 length: 13 residues. V was clipped by 4 bases and J by 4 bases; unmatched bases: 3. Here the CDR3 DNA reads TGTGCCAGCAGTTTCAGGGGGTTCTATGGCTACACCTTC. Its translation is CASSFRGFYGYTF.

This chain uses TRBV9 with TRBJ2-3, with 10 positions matching TRBD2. The CDR3 has 15 amino acids. The V gene end was trimmed by 4 bases and the J gene end by 0 bases; junction bases not matched to a gene: 2. CDR1 and CDR2 (germline): SGDLS, YYNGEE. Here the CDR3 DNA reads TGTGCCAGCAGCAGGACTAGCGGAAGCACAGATACGCAGTATTTT. This codes for CASSRTSGSTDTQYF.

This chain's CDR3 is CASSQDWSGGLRNEQFF. CDR3 bases: TGTGCCAGCAGCCAAGATTGGTCAGGGGGCCTCCGAAATGAGCAGTTCTTC. V is TRBV4-2 and J is TRBJ2-1; the match to TRBD1 covers 8 bases. The CDR3 length is 17 residues. Looked up from germline, CDR1 is LGHNA and CDR2 is YNFKEQ. The V gene end was trimmed by 0 bases and the J gene end by 7 bases; junction bases not matched to a gene: 11.

The chain employs TRBV27 and TRBJ1-1; D is perhaps TRBD1 (6 bases). The germline CDR1 and CDR2 sequences are MNHEY and SMNVEV (reference sequence). CDR3 length: 14 residues. V lost 6 bases, J lost 1 base, and 12 bases lay in between. The CDR3 nucleotides are TGTGCCAGCAGGGGGGGCTCAGGGAACACTGAAGCTTTCTTT. It is translated as CASRGGSGNTEAFF.

The V and J genes are TRBV7-2 and TRBJ1-1; TRBD1 matches 7 bases. CDR1 is SGHTA and CDR2 is FQGNSA in the germline V gene. Trimming removed 11 bases from V and 5 bases from J; junction bases left unmatched: 11. The CDR3 is made up of 13 amino acids. The chain's CDR3 is CAGQGGGGTEAFF. For the CDR3, the DNA is TGTGCCGGCCAGGGGGGCGGTGGAACTGAAGCTTTCTTT.

The chain couples TRBV7-9 to TRBJ2-7, with D perhaps TRBD2 (5 bases). V was pared by 1 base and J by 4 bases, with 8 bases between. The CDR3 covers 13 residues. The germline CDR1 and CDR2 sequences are SEHNR and FQNEAQ (reference sequence). The CDR3 sequence is CASSLVSGYEQYF. The CDR3 region has the DNA TGTGCCAGCAGCTTAGTTTCGGGGTACGAGCAGTACTTC.

This chain uses TRBV7-8 with TRBJ2-3, with D maybe TRBD2 (5 bases). Germline V gene data show CDR1 as SGHVS and CDR2 as FQNEAQ. V shed 5 bases and J shed 1 base, with 7 bases lying between them. The CDR3 extends over 13 amino acids. The CDR3 loop is CASSAEGTDTQYF. The CDR3 DNA follows: TGTGCCAGCAGCGCGGAGGGCACAGATACGCAGTATTTT.

V is TRBV6-5 and J is TRBJ1-1; D call uncertain. The CDR3 spans 16 residues. Trimming pared 4 bases from V and 0 bases from J, leaving 15 bases between. The germline V gene has CDR1 MNHEY and CDR2 SVGAGI. The CDR3 bases are TGTGCCAGCAGTTCCCCGCGGACGGGGATGAACACTGAAGCTTTCTTT. Protein sequence: CASSSPRTGMNTEAFF.

The chain combines TRBV28 with TRBJ1-4; D unclear. CDR3 length: 17 amino acids. The germline V gene encodes CDR1 MDHEN and CDR2 SYDVKM. V lost 4 bases and J lost 0, with 15 bases in between. The DNA of the CDR3 is TGTGCCAGCAGTTCACCGAAGGGAAAGGCAACTAATGAAAAACTGTTTTTT. Protein product: CASSSPKGKATNEKLFF.

V gene TRBV27 combines with J gene TRBJ1-2; tentatively, D is TRBD1 (5 bases). The CDR3 has 15 residues. CDR1 and CDR2 from the germline V gene are MNHEY and SMNVEV (reference sequence). Trimming pared 2 bases from V and 5 bases from J, leaving 15 bases between. CDR3 bases: TGTGCCAGCAGTTTACGACTTCAGGGAGGGTATGGCTACACCTTC. Translation: CASSLRLQGGYGYTF.

The gene calls are TRBV5-6 and TRBJ1-6; D call uncertain. CDR1 and CDR2 from the germline V gene are SGHDT and YYEEEE. CDR3 length equals 15 residues. Trimming took off 1 base at V and 2 bases at J, with 7 bases between the two ends. CDR3 sequence (DNA): TGTGCCAGCAGCTTGTACAACACCTATAATTCACCCCTCCACTTT. Its protein product is CASSLYNTYNSPLHF.

The chain has TRBV7-9 and TRBJ1-2; D gene unclear. Germline V gene data show CDR1 as SEHNR and CDR2 as FQNEAQ (reference sequence). V shed 6 bases and J shed 4 bases, with 18 bases lying between them. The CDR3 has 15 residues. CDR3 in DNA: TGTGCCAGCAGTCGCCCTGGTACAGTAAGCTATGGCTACACCTTC. Its translation is CASSRPGTVSYGYTF.

The genes are TRBV2 and TRBJ1-2, with unresolved D. V lost 4 bases and J 1 base, leaving 13 bases between the germline ends. Germline V CDR1 and CDR2: SNHLY, FYNNEI. The CDR3 contains 15 residues. The CDR3 loop reads CASSGGGSINYGYTF. For the CDR3, the DNA is TGTGCCAGCAGTGGTGGCGGGTCAATTAACTATGGCTACACCTTC.

This chain links TRBV7-2 with TRBJ1-5, with TRBD1 as a possible D gene (5 bases). V was pared by 1 base and J by 1 base, with 8 bases between. The length of the CDR3 is 15 residues. Germline V lookup: CDR1 SGHTA, CDR2 FQGNSA. The CDR3 sequence: CASSLGQRSNQPQHF. Written as DNA, the CDR3 is TGTGCCAGCAGCTTAGGACAGAGGAGCAATCAGCCCCAGCATTTT.